This section outlines one TCR beta chain sequence together with its context. In germline, CDR1 is SGDLS, CDR2 YYNGEE. V gave up 4 bases and J gave up 4 bases; unmatched junction bases: 10. CDR3 length: 16 amino acids. This specimen comes from a study of shared clonotypes between healthy human individuals. Sequencing was performed with immunoSEQ multiplex PCR; in TCRdb, only in-frame clones are kept and a portion is missing. The sample holds 1.4 million or so clones; about 98.5% are singletons and the top ten take about 0.35%. This TCR was recovered from a young man in good health. The V and J genes are TRBV9 and TRBJ2-1; TRBD2 matches at 8 bases. Sequenced sample: naive CD4+ T cells sorted from blood. Indicated subset: CD45RA+ positively selected. The CDR3 nucleotides read TGTGCCAGCAGCCCCCTGCGCGGGAGGTCGTACAATGAGCAGTTCTTC. This translates into CASSPLRGRSYNEQFF.